This T cell receptor beta chain comes out of a study of tumor-infiltrating lymphocytes in glioblastoma multiforme. Multiple V-beta primers and a C-beta primer amplified TCRB from RNA. TCRdb ran MiXCR on the multiplex PCR reads and lists one entry per CDR3 protein. Of 7,000 to 9,500 distinct CDR3 sequences detected, around three quarters appear once; the ten largest clones hold roughly three quarters. In germline, CDR1 is SGHAT, CDR2 FQDESV (reference sequence). The CDR3 totals 16 residues. A word on this clonotype: A junction end diverges from the germline sequence, so it may reflect a read error.

This receptor was obtained from a male donor with glioblastoma. The material sequenced was brain tumor tissue. The rearrangement uses TRBV11-1 and TRBJ1-2, with D possibly TRBD1 on 6 matching bases. CDR3 nucleotides: TGTGCCAGCAGGGATATCAGACAGGCGAATGATTATGGGTACACCTTC. Amino acid sequence: CASRDIRQANDYGYTF.